This is a list of T cell receptor beta chains from one sample in a study of CD8 T cells in ankylosing spondylitis. TCRdb called the 5' RACE reads again in MiXCR, with one record for every CDR3 protein. This sample has about 130,000 distinct CDR3 sequences, with over 6.5% found just once. The sequenced material came from blood, either unsorted or a sorted T cell fraction (not recorded which). The receptor set was obtained from a male donor with ankylosing spondylitis or in good health (not recorded which). The CDR3 runs from the conserved cysteine through the conserved F or W. The D gene is left open where the match is weak. Not all rows give a size; the values are once, few, many and, for expanded clones, a class.

D gene: NA
V gene: TRBV11-2
J gene: TRBJ2-3
clone size: many
CDR3 DNA: TGTGCCAGCAGCTCTGGGTCTAAGGCCACCACAGATACGCAGTATTTT
CDR3 protein: CASSSGSKATTDTQYF

D gene: NA
V gene: TRBV20-1
J gene: TRBJ2-1
clone size: many
CDR3 DNA: TGCAGCTTCACGGGGCGCGAGCAGTTCTTC
CDR3 protein: CSFTGREQFF

D gene: NA
V gene: TRBV28
J gene: TRBJ1-5
clone size: NA
CDR3 DNA: TGTGCCAGCAGTACCCCGGACGGAATCAATCAGCCCCAGCATTTT
CDR3 protein: CASSTPDGINQPQHF

D gene: NA
V gene: TRBV7-3
J gene: TRBJ2-2
clone size: many
CDR3 DNA: TGTGCCAGCAGCTTACGGCCCGGGGAGCTGTTTTTT
CDR3 protein: CASSLRPGELFF

D gene: TRBD2
V gene: TRBV9
J gene: TRBJ2-3
clone size: many
CDR3 DNA: TGTGCCAGCAGCCAGACTAGCGGGGGGCCGCGCACAGATACGCAGTATTTT
CDR3 protein: CASSQTSGGPRTDTQYF

D gene: TRBD2
V gene: TRBV7-8
J gene: TRBJ2-5
clone size: many
CDR3 DNA: TGTGCCAGCAGCTTAGCAGGACTAGCGGAGACCCAGTACTTC
CDR3 protein: CASSLAGLAETQYF

D gene: NA
V gene: TRBV3-1
J gene: TRBJ2-5
clone size: many
CDR3 DNA: TGTGCCAGCAGCCACCAGGGGAGTTTCCAAGAGACCCAGTACTTC
CDR3 protein: CASSHQGSFQETQYF

D gene: TRBD2
V gene: TRBV12-3/TRBV12-4
J gene: TRBJ2-2
clone size: many
CDR3 DNA: TGTGCCAGCAGTTTAGCAAGGACTAGCGGGGGGGACCTCGGGGAGCTGTTTTTT
CDR3 protein: CASSLARTSGGDLGELFF

D gene: NA
V gene: TRBV19
J gene: TRBJ2-2
clone size: few
CDR3 DNA: TGTGCCAGTAGTGGACAGTGGGTGAACACCGGGGAGCTGTTTTTT
CDR3 protein: CASSGQWVNTGELFF

D gene: TRBD1
V gene: TRBV5-5
J gene: TRBJ2-1
clone size: many
CDR3 DNA: TGTGCCAGCAGCTGGATGACAGGGGGCGTCAACAATGAGCAGTTCTTC
CDR3 protein: CASSWMTGGVNNEQFF

D gene: NA
V gene: TRBV4-1
J gene: TRBJ1-5
clone size: many
CDR3 DNA: TGCGCCAGCAGCTCCCCAGGCGGACGGTTAAATCAGCCCCAGCATTTT
CDR3 protein: CASSSPGGRLNQPQHF

D gene: NA
V gene: TRBV12-3/TRBV12-4
J gene: TRBJ1-3
clone size: many
CDR3 DNA: TGTGCCAGCAGTTTGTTAGGGGATGGAAACACCATATATTTT
CDR3 protein: CASSLLGDGNTIYF

D gene: NA
V gene: TRBV7-2
J gene: TRBJ2-5
clone size: NA
CDR3 DNA: TGTGCCAGCAGCTTCGGCGTCGAGACCCAGTACTTC
CDR3 protein: CASSFGVETQYF

D gene: NA
V gene: TRBV18
J gene: TRBJ2-2
clone size: many
CDR3 DNA: TGTGCCAGCTCACCAGAACGGGCTTACACCGGGGAGCTGTTTTTT
CDR3 protein: CASSPERAYTGELFF

D gene: TRBD2
V gene: TRBV20-1
J gene: TRBJ2-7
clone size: many
CDR3 DNA: TGCAGTGCTAGAGTTCAGCGGGGGAGCAATACCTACGAGCAGTACTTC
CDR3 protein: CSARVQRGSNTYEQYF

D gene: NA
V gene: TRBV5-1
J gene: TRBJ1-1
clone size: many
CDR3 DNA: TGCGCCAGCAGCTTGGCCGACAGACAGATAAACACTGAAGCTTTCTTT
CDR3 protein: CASSLADRQINTEAFF

D gene: NA
V gene: TRBV10-3
J gene: TRBJ2-5
clone size: many
CDR3 DNA: TGTGCCATCAGTGAGTCTAAGGGGATCCAAGAGACCCAGTACTTC
CDR3 protein: CAISESKGIQETQYF

D gene: NA
V gene: TRBV15
J gene: TRBJ1-4
clone size: many
CDR3 DNA: TGTGCCACCAGCAGAGATCGGGCAACTAATGAAAAACTGTTTTTT
CDR3 protein: CATSRDRATNEKLFF

D gene: NA
V gene: TRBV5-4
J gene: TRBJ2-1
clone size: many
CDR3 DNA: TGTGCCAGCAGCTCGGCGGAGGGCCCTTACAATGAGCAGTTCTTC
CDR3 protein: CASSSAEGPYNEQFF

D gene: NA
V gene: TRBV3-1
J gene: TRBJ2-5
clone size: few
CDR3 DNA: TGTGCCAGCAGCCGTCGGACCGTAGGGGAGACCCAGTACTTC
CDR3 protein: CASSRRTVGETQYF

D gene: TRBD2
V gene: TRBV29-1
J gene: TRBJ2-7
clone size: many
CDR3 DNA: TGCAGCGTGGGGCTAGCGGCGACCTACTACGAGCAGTACTTC
CDR3 protein: CSVGLAATYYEQYF

D gene: NA
V gene: TRBV12-3/TRBV12-4
J gene: TRBJ2-5
clone size: many
CDR3 DNA: TGTGCCAGCAGTTCCTTTGTGAAGGTCGGTTTAGAGACCCAGTACTTC
CDR3 protein: CASSSFVKVGLETQYF

D gene: TRBD2
V gene: TRBV7-2
J gene: TRBJ2-3
clone size: NA
CDR3 DNA: TGTGCCAGCAGCTTAACCGGGAGGGAGGGGCCAGATACGCAGTATTTT
CDR3 protein: CASSLTGREGPDTQYF

D gene: NA
V gene: TRBV6-6
J gene: TRBJ1-5
clone size: many
CDR3 DNA: TGTGCCAGCAGACGACAGGCCTTTCAGCCCCAGCATTTT
CDR3 protein: CASRRQAFQPQHF

D gene: TRBD1
V gene: TRBV27
J gene: TRBJ1-2
clone size: many
CDR3 DNA: TGTGCCAGCAGTCTCGGACAGGGAGCTAACTATGGCTACACCTTC
CDR3 protein: CASSLGQGANYGYTF

D gene: NA
V gene: TRBV7-9
J gene: TRBJ1-1
clone size: few
CDR3 DNA: TGTGCCAGCAGCTTAAAGGGGCAGAACACTGAAGCTTTCTTT
CDR3 protein: CASSLKGQNTEAFF

D gene: TRBD1
V gene: TRBV29-1
J gene: TRBJ2-5
clone size: many
CDR3 DNA: TGCAGCGTCCGGACAGGGGCAGAGACCCAGTACTTC
CDR3 protein: CSVRTGAETQYF

D gene: NA
V gene: TRBV7-6
J gene: TRBJ2-2
clone size: many
CDR3 DNA: TGTGCCAGCAGCTTAGGGATTGCGAACACCGGGGAGCTGTTTTTT
CDR3 protein: CASSLGIANTGELFF

D gene: NA
V gene: TRBV21-1
J gene: TRBJ2-1
clone size: many
CDR3 DNA: TGTGCCACCGTCAGGGTAGCGGGGGGGCCCTATGAGCAGTTCTTC
CDR3 protein: CATVRVAGGPYEQFF

D gene: TRBD2
V gene: TRBV20-1
J gene: TRBJ2-1
clone size: many
CDR3 DNA: TGCAGTGCTAGGACTAGCGGGGGGCCCTATGAGCAGTTCTTC
CDR3 protein: CSARTSGGPYEQFF

D gene: NA
V gene: TRBV12-3/TRBV12-4
J gene: TRBJ2-3
clone size: many
CDR3 DNA: TGTGCCAGCAGTCCCCCAGGGGCGGGGGCAGATACGCAGTATTTT
CDR3 protein: CASSPPGAGADTQYF

D gene: TRBD1
V gene: TRBV19
J gene: TRBJ2-6
clone size: NA
CDR3 DNA: TGTGCCAGTAGGGGACAGGGGGCTCATGGGGCCAACGTCCTGACTTTC
CDR3 protein: CASRGQGAHGANVLTF

D gene: TRBD2
V gene: TRBV10-3
J gene: TRBJ2-1
clone size: many
CDR3 DNA: TGTGCCATCAAAATAGCGGGGGGGATAAAGCAGTTCTTC
CDR3 protein: CAIKIAGGIKQFF

D gene: NA
V gene: TRBV5-1
J gene: TRBJ2-5
clone size: many
CDR3 DNA: TGCGCCAGCAGCTCCCAACAGGGAAAGCAAGAGACCCAGTACTTC
CDR3 protein: CASSSQQGKQETQYF

D gene: NA
V gene: TRBV5-1
J gene: TRBJ2-7
clone size: many
CDR3 DNA: TGCGCCAGCAGCTCGGACCCGAGTGGCTACGAGCAGTACTTC
CDR3 protein: CASSSDPSGYEQYF

D gene: TRBD2
V gene: TRBV4-3
J gene: TRBJ2-3
clone size: many
CDR3 DNA: TGCGCCAGCAGCCAAGATCTTCCCCGGACTAGCGGGAGTTTGGATACGCAGTATTTT
CDR3 protein: CASSQDLPRTSGSLDTQYF

D gene: NA
V gene: TRBV20-1
J gene: TRBJ1-5
clone size: many
CDR3 DNA: TGCAGTGCCCCGACCGGCAGGGGACCTGAACCCCAGCATTTT
CDR3 protein: CSAPTGRGPEPQHF

D gene: TRBD1
V gene: TRBV7-8
J gene: TRBJ2-1
clone size: NA
CDR3 DNA: TGTGCCAGCAGCTTGCCGGGACAGGGGTTCTATGAGCAGTTCTTC
CDR3 protein: CASSLPGQGFYEQFF

D gene: NA
V gene: TRBV7-9
J gene: TRBJ1-5
clone size: many
CDR3 DNA: TGTGCCAGCAGCTTATCTGCTCCGGTTGGGCCCCAGCATTTT
CDR3 protein: CASSLSAPVGPQHF

D gene: TRBD1
V gene: TRBV5-1
J gene: TRBJ1-1
clone size: NA
CDR3 DNA: TGCGCCAGCAGCTTGCCGACAGGGGAGAACACTGAAGCTTTCTTT
CDR3 protein: CASSLPTGENTEAFF

D gene: NA
V gene: TRBV12-3/TRBV12-4
J gene: TRBJ2-3
clone size: many
CDR3 DNA: TGTGCCAGCAGTTTCGGGAGCACAGATACGCAGTATTTT
CDR3 protein: CASSFGSTDTQYF

D gene: TRBD1
V gene: TRBV5-6
J gene: TRBJ2-3
clone size: many
CDR3 DNA: TGTGCCAGCAGCTCCGGGACAGGGCGGGATACGCAGTATTTT
CDR3 protein: CASSSGTGRDTQYF

D gene: NA
V gene: TRBV12-3/TRBV12-4
J gene: TRBJ1-1
clone size: many
CDR3 DNA: TGTGCCAGCAGCGGAAAATTCACTGAAGCTTTCTTT
CDR3 protein: CASSGKFTEAFF

D gene: NA
V gene: TRBV18
J gene: TRBJ2-7
clone size: many
CDR3 DNA: TGTGCCAGCTCAGCTAGCGAGATGTACTTC
CDR3 protein: CASSASEMYF

D gene: NA
V gene: TRBV12-3/TRBV12-4
J gene: TRBJ1-2
clone size: many
CDR3 DNA: TGTGCCAGCAGGCCTGGTAAATCTGGCTATGGCTACACCTTC
CDR3 protein: CASRPGKSGYGYTF

D gene: TRBD1
V gene: TRBV12-3/TRBV12-4
J gene: TRBJ1-2
clone size: many
CDR3 DNA: TGTGCCAGCAGTCCACAAGGGGACAGGACTAACTATGGCTACACCTTC
CDR3 protein: CASSPQGDRTNYGYTF

D gene: TRBD1
V gene: TRBV20-1
J gene: TRBJ1-4
clone size: many
CDR3 DNA: TGCAGTGCTAAGGGACAGGGGGCCGGAAAACTGTTTTTT
CDR3 protein: CSAKGQGAGKLFF

D gene: NA
V gene: TRBV7-9
J gene: TRBJ1-6
clone size: many
CDR3 DNA: TGTGCCAGCAGCCAACGGGGCCTGATGGGCTATAATTCACCCCTCCACTTT
CDR3 protein: CASSQRGLMGYNSPLHF